This T cell receptor beta chain was identified in a study of cytotoxic CD8 clonotypes in ibrutinib-treated CLL. Study-level background: Patients: more than nine relapsed/refractory, roughly 16 treatment-naive, 17 IGHV unmutated.

Study conclusions and caveats: Clonality was higher at baseline than in age-matched healthy donors and tracked circulating CD8+ T-cell counts. Public clonotypes (which were uncommon) either contracted or remained stable on treatment.

Profiled with immunoSEQ multiplex PCR; TCRdb holds only in-frame clones, not every one. The data hold roughly 200,000 clones, with over 60% observed a single time. A few counts support this clone. No antigen is known for it. The CDR3 totals 11 residues. The germline V gene has CDR1 SQVTM and CDR2 ANQGSEA. V dropped 7 bases and J dropped 6 bases, with 11 bases sitting between them. Sequences were derived from PBMCs, sampled after 24 months of ibrutinib treatment. The V and J genes are TRBV29-1 and TRBJ2-3; D may be TRBD2 (5 bases). The sequence was collected from a human donor with chronic lymphocytic leukemia. The CDR3 DNA reads TGCAGCGCGGACTCAGCGGATACGCAGTATTTT. Its protein is CSADSADTQYF.